This TCR beta chain was obtained from a study of blood T cell repertoires in COVID-19. Participant age was about 18 to 89 years, and participants resided in roughly 25 US areas. TCRdb's table, derived via immunoSEQ multiplex PCR, lists solely in-frame clones and lacks some. The data show about 210,000 clones, with 65% to 90% seen just once and just under 9% held by the top ten. CDR1 is LGHNA and CDR2 is YSLEER in the germline V gene. V lost 0 bases to trimming and J lost 0 bases, with 12 bases between them. The CDR3 is made up of 17 amino acids. What was sequenced was PBMCs or T cells enriched from blood (not recorded which). The chain has TRBV4-3 and TRBJ1-5; D gene uncertain. The origin of this receptor is a woman aged 45-59 years with acute COVID-19. CDR3 residues: CASSQEPPGYSNQPQHF. Written as DNA, the CDR3 is TGCGCCAGCAGCCAAGAGCCCCCGGGTTATAGCAATCAGCCCCAGCATTTT.